Sequencing of this TCR beta chain was carried out in a study of blood T cell repertoires in COVID-19. Whole-study context: COVID-19 samples from acute and convalescent phases originated in the United States, Italy and Spain. The cDNA or gDNA used as material had been derived from T cells, B-cell-depleted T cells, or PBMCs.

Produced via immunoSEQ multiplex PCR; TCRdb's table is partial and in-frame only. The table records roughly 200,000 clones, over 75% of them present only once. This clone was observed a handful of times. Germline V lookup: CDR1 LGHNA, CDR2 YNFKEQ. The trim removed 3 bases at V and 6 bases at J, leaving 8 bases unmatched. The CDR3 covers 16 residues. The source of this sequence is a man aged 45-65 years with acute or convalescent COVID-19. Sequencing input: peripheral blood. The rearrangement joins TRBV4-2 to TRBJ2-7; 13 bases are shared with TRBD2. CDR3 sequence (DNA): TGTGCCAGCAGCCATCTACTAGCGGGAGGGCCTGGCGAGCAGTACTTC. Translated: CASSHLLAGGPGEQYF.